This TCR beta chain stems from a study of T cell responses to AZD1222 COVID-19 vaccine. Study outcomes and limitations: The sample set comprised mostly white British donors with more females, and clonal diversity was possibly underestimated.

Comment on this clone: Its target is not known.

The assay was immunoSEQ multiplex PCR, and TCRdb's table has in-frame clones only and misses some. This sample has 100,000 to 150,000 clones, with 88% found just once. CDR1 SGHNT and CDR2 YENEEA come from the germline V gene. The CDR3 runs to 15 residues. Trimming shortened V by 0 bases and J by 2 bases, and 10 bases separated the two germline ends. The receptor was isolated from an adult in good health. Sequencing was performed on peripheral blood, taken on day 0 of AZD1222 vaccination. V and J are TRBV11-3 and TRBJ1-2; possible D gene TRBD1, 5 bases. The CDR3, as DNA: TGTGCCAGCAGCTTAGAGGCTGCAGGGAACTATGGCTACACCTTC. Amino acid sequence: CASSLEAAGNYGYTF.